This T cell receptor (beta chain) comes out of a study of cytomegalovirus exposure and HLA in healthy donors. About this clone itself: Its cognate antigen is unknown.

This CDR3 has 15 amino acids. V was trimmed by 5 bases and J by 5 bases, leaving 16 bases between them. Germline loops: CDR1 SGHTA, CDR2 FQGTGA. Study-wide results and caveats: In an earlier analysis, about 87% or about 30%: the productive usage of most TCR beta V segments. Rarity characterized most TCR sequences, yet some public TCRs appeared in many donors.

This PCR relied on a set of 60 Vbeta primers and 13 Jbeta primers. Libraries were prepared by immunoSEQ multiplex PCR; TCRdb keeps only in-frame clonotypes and omits some of them. The table for this sample gives about 150,000 clones. This receptor was taken from a young man in good health and CMV-seronegative. The sequenced sample was PBMCs. The chain carries TRBV7-3 and TRBJ2-1; D might be TRBD2 (5 bases). The CDR3 reads CASSPLRGRHNEQFF. The CDR3 DNA follows: TGTGCCAGCAGCCCCCTACGAGGGAGACACAATGAGCAGTTCTTC.